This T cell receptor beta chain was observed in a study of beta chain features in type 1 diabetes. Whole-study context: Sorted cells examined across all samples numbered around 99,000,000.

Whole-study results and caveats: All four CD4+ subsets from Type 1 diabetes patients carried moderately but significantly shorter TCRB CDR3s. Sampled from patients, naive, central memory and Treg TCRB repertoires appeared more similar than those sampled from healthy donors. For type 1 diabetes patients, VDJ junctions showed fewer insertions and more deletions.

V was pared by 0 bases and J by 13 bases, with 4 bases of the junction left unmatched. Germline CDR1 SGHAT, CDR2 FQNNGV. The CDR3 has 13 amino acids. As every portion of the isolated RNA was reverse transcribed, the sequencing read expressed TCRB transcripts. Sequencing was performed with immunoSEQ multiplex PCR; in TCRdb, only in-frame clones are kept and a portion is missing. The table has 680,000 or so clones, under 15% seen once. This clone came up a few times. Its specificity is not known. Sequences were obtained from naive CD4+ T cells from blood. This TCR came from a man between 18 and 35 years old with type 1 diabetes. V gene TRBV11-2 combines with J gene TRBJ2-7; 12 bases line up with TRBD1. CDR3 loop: CASSLDRGQGAYF. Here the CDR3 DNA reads TGTGCCAGCAGCTTAGATCGGGGACAGGGGGCCTACTTC.